This T cell receptor beta chain emerged from a study of sequential checkpoint blockade in melanoma (dated by TCRdb to about 2019). In terms of the full investigation: In a 1:1 randomization, patients received either first-line nivolumab then ipilimumab (arm A) or ipilimumab then nivolumab (arm B). Maintenance nivolumab came after both trial sequences.

Overall results and qualifications from the work: The model for predicting response that combines TCR metrics with mutation burden needs to be validated in larger, independent patient cohorts.

This clone was detected only once. It lacks a known antigen. No quality values exist for individual bases; no much larger clone is one base distant. V sheds 3 bases and J sheds 5 bases, leaving 11 bases between their ends. In the germline V gene, CDR1 corresponds to WSHSY and CDR2 to SAAADI. The CDR3 sequence holds 13 residues, the cysteine and phenylalanine included. Only the CDR3 DNA stays, 39 bases, in frame from base 1. The immunoSEQ Assay was used to immunosequence TCRbeta CDR3 regions from genomic DNA. Before high-throughput sequencing, genomic DNA was amplified using bias-controlled multiplex PCR. From the authors' description of their analysis: To quantify the absolute abundance of each unique TCRbeta CDR3 region, the sequences were collapsed and filtered. Clonality was defined as 1 minus Pielou's evenness and was calculated using productive rearrangements only. A previously published method was used to identify clones whose frequencies were significantly greater in on-treatment samples than in baseline samples. Here the immuneACCESS table is served through TCRdb, limited to in-frame sequences with V and J called. Missing clones are a known gap in these copies; in checked studies unresolved V genes cover under half, and the rest lacks a known reason. V, J and clone size derive from that table, while D and trimming were established from the DNA sequence. Present in this sample are some 14,000 clones, approximately 76% of which were seen just once. Around 50% of the sample belongs to the ten largest clones.

The sample's treatment or condition label, in plain terms: randomized to nivolumab then ipilimumab (arm A) or the reverse (arm B). Prior DNA-damaging chemotherapy had not been received by any trial patient. Live CD3+CD8+ cells negative for CD19 and CD56 were sorted from thawed PBMCs on a FACS Aria II flow cytometer. CheckMate 064, a randomized, open-label phase II trial of sequential checkpoint blockade, was the source of the samples, all of which came from patients with melanoma. Peripheral blood mononuclear cells were collected by leukapheresis, purified with Ficoll-Paque, and frozen in human serum with around 10% DMSO. Immediately after sorting, the purity of sorted blood CD3+CD8+ cells was verified to be >95%, after which DNA was extracted.

The chain is encoded by TRBV10-2 joined to TRBJ2-7; possibly the D gene is TRBD2, per 6 matching bases. The TCR originated in a human patient with melanoma. Some clones in this sample may be carry-over from other donors' samples. Sequencing was performed on CD8+ T cells sorted from blood (inferred from file names), taken from a patient given nivolumab and ipilimumab in sequence. The CDR3 has the sequence CASSDGRRDEQYF. The nucleotide sequence is given as TGCGCCAGCAGTGATGGCCGGAGGGACGAGCAGTACTTC.